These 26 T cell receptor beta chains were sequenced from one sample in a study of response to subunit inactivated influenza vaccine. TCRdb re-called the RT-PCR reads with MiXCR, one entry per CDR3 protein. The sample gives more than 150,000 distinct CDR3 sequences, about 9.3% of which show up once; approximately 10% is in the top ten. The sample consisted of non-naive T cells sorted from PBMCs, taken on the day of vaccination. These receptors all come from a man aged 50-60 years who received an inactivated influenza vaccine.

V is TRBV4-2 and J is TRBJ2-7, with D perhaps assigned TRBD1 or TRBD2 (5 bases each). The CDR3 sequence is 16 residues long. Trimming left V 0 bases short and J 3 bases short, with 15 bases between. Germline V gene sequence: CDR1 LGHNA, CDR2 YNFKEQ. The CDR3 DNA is TGTGCCAGCAGCCAAGACGGGACGTCGGGTGTCTACGAGCAGTACTTC. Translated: CASSQDGTSGVYEQYF.

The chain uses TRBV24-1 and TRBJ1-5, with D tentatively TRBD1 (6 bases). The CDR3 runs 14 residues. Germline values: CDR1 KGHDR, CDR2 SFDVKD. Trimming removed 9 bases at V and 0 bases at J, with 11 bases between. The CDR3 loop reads CATPGHLSNQPQHF. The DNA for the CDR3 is TGTGCCACCCCGGGACACCTTAGCAATCAGCCCCAGCATTTT.

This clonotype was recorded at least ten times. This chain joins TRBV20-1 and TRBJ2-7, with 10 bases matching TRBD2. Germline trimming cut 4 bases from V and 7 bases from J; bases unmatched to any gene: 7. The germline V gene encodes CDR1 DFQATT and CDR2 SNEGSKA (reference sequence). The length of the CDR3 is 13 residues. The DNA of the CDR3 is TGCAGTGCTAAACTAGCGGGGCGTCAGGAGCAGTACTTC. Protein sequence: CSAKLAGRQEQYF.

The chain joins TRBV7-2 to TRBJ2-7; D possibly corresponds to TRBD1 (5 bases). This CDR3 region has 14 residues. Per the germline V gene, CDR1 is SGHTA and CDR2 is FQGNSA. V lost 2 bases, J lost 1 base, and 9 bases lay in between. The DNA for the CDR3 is TGTGCCAGCAGCTTAAGTCAGGGATCCTACGAGCAGTACTTC. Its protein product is CASSLSQGSYEQYF.

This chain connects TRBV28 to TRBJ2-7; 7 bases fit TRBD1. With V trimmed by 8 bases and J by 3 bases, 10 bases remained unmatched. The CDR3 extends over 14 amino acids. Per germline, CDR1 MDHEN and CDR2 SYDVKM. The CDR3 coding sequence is TGTGCCAGCCGGAGCCGGGACAGCTACTACGAGCAGTACTTC. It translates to CASRSRDSYYEQYF.

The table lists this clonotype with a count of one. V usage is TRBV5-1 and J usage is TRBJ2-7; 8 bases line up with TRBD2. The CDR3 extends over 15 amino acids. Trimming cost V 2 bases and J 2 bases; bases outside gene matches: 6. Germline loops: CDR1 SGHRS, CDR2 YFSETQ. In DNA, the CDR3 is TGCGCCAGCAGCTTTACCGGGACTAGTGCCTACGAGCAGTACTTC. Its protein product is CASSFTGTSAYEQYF. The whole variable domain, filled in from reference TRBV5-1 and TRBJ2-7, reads KAGVTQTPRYLIKTRGQQVTLSCSPISGHRSVSWYQQTPGQGLQFLFEYFSETQRNKGNFPGRFSGRQFSNSRSEMNVSTLELGDSALYLCASSFTGTSAYEQYFGPGTRLTVT.

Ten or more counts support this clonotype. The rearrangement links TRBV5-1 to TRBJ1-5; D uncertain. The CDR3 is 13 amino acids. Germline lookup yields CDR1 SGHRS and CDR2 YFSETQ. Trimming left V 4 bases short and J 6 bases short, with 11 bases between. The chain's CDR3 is CASSPTGTQPQHF. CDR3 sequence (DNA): TGCGCCAGCAGCCCGACTGGAACTCAGCCCCAGCATTTT.

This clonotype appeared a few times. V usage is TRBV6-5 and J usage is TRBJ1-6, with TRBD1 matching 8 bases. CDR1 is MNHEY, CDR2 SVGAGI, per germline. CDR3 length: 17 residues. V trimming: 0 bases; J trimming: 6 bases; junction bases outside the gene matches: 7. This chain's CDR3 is CASSYSATGVVNSPLHF. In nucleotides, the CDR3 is TGTGCCAGCAGTTACTCGGCGACAGGGGTTGTTAATTCACCCCTCCACTTT.

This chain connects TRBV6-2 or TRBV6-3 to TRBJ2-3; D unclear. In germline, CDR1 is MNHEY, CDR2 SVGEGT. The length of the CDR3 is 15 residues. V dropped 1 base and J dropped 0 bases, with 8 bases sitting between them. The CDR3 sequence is CASSYFSSSTDTQYF. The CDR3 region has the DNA TGTGCCAGCAGTTACTTCTCCTCTAGCACAGATACGCAGTATTTT.

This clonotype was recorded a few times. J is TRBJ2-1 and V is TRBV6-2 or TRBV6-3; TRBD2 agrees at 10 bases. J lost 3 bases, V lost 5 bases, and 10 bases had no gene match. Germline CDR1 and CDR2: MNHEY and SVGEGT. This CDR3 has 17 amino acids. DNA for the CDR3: TGTGCCAGCAGTCGCCTAGGCAGACTAGCGGGCTACAATGAGCAGTTCTTC. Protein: CASSRLGRLAGYNEQFF.

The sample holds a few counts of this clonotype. The CDR3 loop reads CSARDPGRVDSPLHF. The CDR3 nucleotides are TGCAGTGCTAGAGACCCGGGACGGGTGGATTCACCCCTCCACTTT. The rearrangement joins TRBV20-1 to TRBJ1-6, with D perhaps matching TRBD1 (5 bases). V was trimmed by 0 bases and J by 8 bases, leaving 14 bases between them. The germline gives CDR1 DFQATT, CDR2 SNEGSKA (reference sequence). The length of the CDR3 is 15 residues.

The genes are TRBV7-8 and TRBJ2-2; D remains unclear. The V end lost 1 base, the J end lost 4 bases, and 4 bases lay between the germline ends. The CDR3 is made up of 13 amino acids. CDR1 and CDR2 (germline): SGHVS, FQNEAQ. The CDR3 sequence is CASSLGITGELFF. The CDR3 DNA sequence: TGTGCCAGCAGCTTAGGGATCACCGGGGAGCTGTTTTTT.

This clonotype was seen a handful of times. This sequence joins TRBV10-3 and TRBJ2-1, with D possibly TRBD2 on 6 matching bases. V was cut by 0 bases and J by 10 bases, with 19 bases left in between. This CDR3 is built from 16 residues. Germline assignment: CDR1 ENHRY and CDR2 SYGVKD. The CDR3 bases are TGTGCCATCAGTGAGTCAGGCCAGGACTACAGAGAGGAGCAGTTCTTC. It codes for CAISESGQDYREEQFF.

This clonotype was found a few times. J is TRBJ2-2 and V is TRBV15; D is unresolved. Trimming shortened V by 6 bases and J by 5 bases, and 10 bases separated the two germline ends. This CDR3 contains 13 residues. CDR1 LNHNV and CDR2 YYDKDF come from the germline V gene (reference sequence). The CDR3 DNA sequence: TGTGCCACCAGTGACTGGGGTACCGGGGAGCTGTTTTTT. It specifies CATSDWGTGELFF.

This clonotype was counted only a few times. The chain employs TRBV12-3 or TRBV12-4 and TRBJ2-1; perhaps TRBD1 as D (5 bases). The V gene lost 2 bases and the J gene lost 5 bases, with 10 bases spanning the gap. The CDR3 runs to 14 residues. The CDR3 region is CASSLRRRDNEQFF. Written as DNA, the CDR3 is TGTGCCAGCAGTTTACGTCGCAGGGACAATGAGCAGTTCTTC.

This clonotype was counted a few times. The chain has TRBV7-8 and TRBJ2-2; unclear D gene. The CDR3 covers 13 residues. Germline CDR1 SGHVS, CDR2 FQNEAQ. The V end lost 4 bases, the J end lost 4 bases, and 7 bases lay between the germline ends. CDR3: CASSSKTTGELFF. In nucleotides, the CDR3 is TGTGCCAGCAGCTCCAAAACCACCGGGGAGCTGTTTTTT.

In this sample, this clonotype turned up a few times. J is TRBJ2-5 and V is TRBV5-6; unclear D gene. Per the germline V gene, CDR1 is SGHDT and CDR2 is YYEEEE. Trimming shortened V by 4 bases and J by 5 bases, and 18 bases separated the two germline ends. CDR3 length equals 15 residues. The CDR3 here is CASSPVSRSQETQYF. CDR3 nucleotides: TGTGCCAGCAGCCCGGTCAGCCGAAGTCAGGAGACCCAGTACTTC.

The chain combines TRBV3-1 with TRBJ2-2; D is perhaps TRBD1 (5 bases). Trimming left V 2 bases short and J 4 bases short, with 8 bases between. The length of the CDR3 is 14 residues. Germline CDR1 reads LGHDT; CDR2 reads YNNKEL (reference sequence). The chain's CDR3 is CASSQQGFTGELFF. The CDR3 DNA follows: TGTGCCAGCAGCCAACAGGGTTTCACCGGGGAGCTGTTTTTT.

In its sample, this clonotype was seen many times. The DNA for the CDR3 is TGCAGTGCCCCTTCCGGGATGGGGTACAATGAGCAGTTCTTC. Translation: CSAPSGMGYNEQFF. This chain links TRBV20-1 with TRBJ2-1; D possibly corresponds to TRBD2 (5 bases). The CDR3 loop spans 14 amino acids. Germline V gives CDR1 DFQATT, CDR2 SNEGSKA (reference sequence). V was clipped by 6 bases and J by 4 bases, with 16 bases between them.

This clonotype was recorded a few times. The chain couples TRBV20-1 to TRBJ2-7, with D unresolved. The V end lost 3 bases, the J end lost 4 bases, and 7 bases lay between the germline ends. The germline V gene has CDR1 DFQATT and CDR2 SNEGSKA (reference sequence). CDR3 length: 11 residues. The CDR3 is CSASQVYEQYF. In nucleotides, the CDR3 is TGCAGTGCTAGCCAGGTGTACGAGCAGTACTTC.

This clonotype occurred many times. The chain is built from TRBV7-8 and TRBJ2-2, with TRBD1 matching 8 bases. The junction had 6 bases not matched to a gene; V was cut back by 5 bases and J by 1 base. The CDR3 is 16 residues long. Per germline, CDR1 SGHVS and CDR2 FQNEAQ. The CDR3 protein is CASSHRTGRNTGELFF. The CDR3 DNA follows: TGTGCCAGCAGCCACCGGACAGGGAGGAACACCGGGGAGCTGTTTTTT.

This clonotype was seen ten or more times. The CDR3 nucleotides read TGTGCCAGCACCCGACTAGCGGGAGCCCAAGAGACCCAGTACTTC. Translation gives CASTRLAGAQETQYF. The chain carries TRBV6-2 or TRBV6-3 and TRBJ2-5, with TRBD2 identical over 12 bases. Germline assignment: CDR1 MNHEY and CDR2 SVGEGT. The junction had 4 bases not matched to a gene; V was cut back by 7 bases and J by 1 base. The CDR3 consists of 15 residues.

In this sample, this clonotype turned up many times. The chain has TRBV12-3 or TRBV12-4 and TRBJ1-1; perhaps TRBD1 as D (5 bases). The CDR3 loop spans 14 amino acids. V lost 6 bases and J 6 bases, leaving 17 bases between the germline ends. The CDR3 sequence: CASSLWGEGAEAFF. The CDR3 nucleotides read TGTGCCAGCAGCCTCTGGGGGGAGGGTGCTGAAGCTTTCTTT.

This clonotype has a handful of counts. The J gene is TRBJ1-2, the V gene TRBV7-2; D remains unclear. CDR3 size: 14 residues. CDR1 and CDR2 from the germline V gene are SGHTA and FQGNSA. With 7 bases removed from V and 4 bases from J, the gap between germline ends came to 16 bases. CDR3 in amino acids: CASTMGGHGYGYTF. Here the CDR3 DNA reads TGTGCCAGCACCATGGGAGGGCATGGCTATGGCTACACCTTC.

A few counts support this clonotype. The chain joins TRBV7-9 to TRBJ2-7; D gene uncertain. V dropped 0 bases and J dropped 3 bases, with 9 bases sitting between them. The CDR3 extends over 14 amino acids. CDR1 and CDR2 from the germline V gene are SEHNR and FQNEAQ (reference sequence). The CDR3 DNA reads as TGTGCCAGCAGCTTAGCTCCTCCAGGCTACGAGCAGTACTTC. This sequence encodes CASSLAPPGYEQYF.

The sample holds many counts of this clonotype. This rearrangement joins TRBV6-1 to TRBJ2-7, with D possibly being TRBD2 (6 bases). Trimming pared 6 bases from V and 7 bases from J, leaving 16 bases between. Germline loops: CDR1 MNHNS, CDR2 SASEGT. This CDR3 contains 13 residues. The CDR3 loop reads CASSARRGREQYF. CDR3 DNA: TGTGCCAGCAGCGCGCGACGGGGGAGGGAGCAGTACTTC.